These T cell receptor beta chains were read from a single sample in a study of blood T cell repertoires in COVID-19. The method was immunoSEQ multiplex PCR; TCRdb's version includes in-frame clones alone and lacks a portion of them. The data hold about 130,000 clones, with about four fifths observed a single time. Sequenced input: peripheral blood. The source of these receptors is a man in his forties or fifties with active or convalescent COVID-19. CDR3s include the opening cysteine and the closing phenylalanine or tryptophan. The D gene is left open where the match is weak. Clone size is stated in some rows and not others, as once, few, many or a class when expanded.

>.|TRBJ1-3|.|TRBV6-5
CASTGRESGNTIYF
TGTGCCAGCACCGGCAGGGAATCTGGAAACACCATATATTTT
>.|TRBJ1-5|.|TRBV19
CASSIGSGTNQPQHF
TGTGCCAGTAGTATAGGGTCAGGAACTAATCAGCCCCAGCATTTT
>.|TRBJ1-6|.|TRBV2
CASSEAAQGNSPLHF
TGTGCCAGCAGTGAAGCTGCGCAGGGAAATTCACCCCTCCACTTT
>.|TRBJ2-3|.|TRBV6-2/TRBV6-3
CASSNLAFSDTQYF
TGTGCCAGCAGCAATCTAGCGTTCTCAGATACGCAGTATTTT
>.|TRBJ2-2|TRBD1|TRBV6-6
CAGRQGGSSGELFF
TGTGCCGGGAGACAGGGGGGCTCGTCCGGGGAGCTGTTTTTT
>.|TRBJ1-1|TRBD1|TRBV7-2
CASSGTGSRLNTEAFF
TGTGCCAGCAGCGGGACAGGGTCACGCTTGAACACTGAAGCTTTCTTT
>.|TRBJ2-3|TRBD2|TRBV6-4
CASSPTSGAPDTQYF
TGTGCCAGCAGTCCCACTAGCGGGGCCCCAGATACGCAGTATTTT
>.|TRBJ1-1|.|TRBV7-3
CASSLLGGEAFF
TGTGCCAGCAGCCTCCTCGGGGGGGAAGCTTTCTTT
>.|TRBJ2-1|TRBD2|TRBV7-2
CASSLRSGGSRSNEQFF
TGTGCCAGCAGCTTACGAAGCGGGGGGTCGAGGTCCAATGAGCAGTTCTTC
>.|TRBJ2-3|.|TRBV3-1/TRBV3-2
CASSPQTGFAPDTQYF
TGTGCCAGCAGCCCGCAGACTGGCTTTGCCCCAGATACGCAGTATTTT
>few|TRBJ1-4|TRBD1|TRBV5-4
CASSMGQRVATNEKLFF
TGTGCCAGCAGTATGGGACAGCGAGTTGCAACTAATGAAAAACTGTTTTTT
>once|TRBJ2-6|.|TRBV4-3
CASSQDRSGTGANVLTF
TGCGCCAGCAGCCAAGATAGGTCCGGGACTGGGGCCAACGTCCTGACTTTC
>.|TRBJ2-1|TRBD2|TRBV7-3
CASSQRLAGGNEQFF
TGTGCCAGCAGCCAGCGGCTAGCGGGGGGCAATGAGCAGTTCTTC
>once|TRBJ2-5|TRBD1|TRBV19
CASSPGDRRQETQYF
TGTGCCAGTTCCCCGGGGGACAGGCGGCAAGAGACCCAGTACTTC
>.|TRBJ1-2|TRBD1|TRBV6-5
CASSLDRLSGYTF
TGTGCCAGCAGTTTGGACAGGCTAAGTGGCTACACCTTC
>.|TRBJ2-1|TRBD2|TRBV19
CASSIRTSGVNEQFF
TGTGCCAGTAGTATAAGGACTAGCGGGGTAAATGAGCAGTTCTTC
>.|TRBJ1-2|.|TRBV7-2
CASSQGAGADYGYTF
TGTGCCAGCAGCCAAGGAGCGGGGGCGGACTATGGCTACACCTTC
>.|TRBJ1-2|TRBD1|TRBV24-1
CATSQKTGGGYTF
TGTGCCACCAGTCAGAAGACAGGGGGTGGCTACACCTTC
>.|TRBJ2-1|TRBD1|TRBV18
CASSLGTGGYNEQFF
TGTGCCAGCTCACTTGGGACAGGGGGGTACAATGAGCAGTTCTTC
>.|TRBJ1-6|TRBD1|TRBV11-1
CASSLATGQGGSPLHF
TGTGCCAGCAGCTTAGCTACGGGACAGGGGGGTTCACCCCTCCACTTT
>.|TRBJ1-1|.|TRBV7-3
CASSQGLDTEAFF
TGTGCCAGCAGTCAGGGTTTGGACACTGAAGCTTTCTTT
>.|TRBJ2-1|TRBD2|TRBV10-3
CASRAGGSENEQFF
TGTGCCAGCAGAGCGGGGGGGTCTGAGAATGAGCAGTTCTTC
>.|TRBJ2-5|TRBD2|TRBV7-2
CASSLVASGGETQYF
TGTGCCAGCAGCTTAGTGGCTAGCGGGGGGGAGACCCAGTACTTC
>.|TRBJ1-4|TRBD1|TRBV30
CAWSAPGTGQKRLFF
TGTGCCTGGAGTGCCCCCGGGACAGGGCAAAAACGGCTGTTTTTT
>.|TRBJ2-7|.|TRBV6-6
CASSYDRGTYEQYF
TGTGCCAGCAGTTACGACCGGGGTACCTACGAGCAGTACTTC
>.|TRBJ2-1|TRBD2|TRBV20-1
CSASAGTSGYNEQFF
TGCAGTGCTAGTGCCGGGACTAGCGGATACAATGAGCAGTTCTTC
>.|TRBJ2-3|.|TRBV5-5
CASSPAVDRNTQYF
TGTGCCAGCAGCCCAGCGGTAGACCGGAATACGCAGTATTTT
>.|TRBJ2-7|TRBD2|TRBV7-2
CASTPWEGMGYEQYF
TGTGCCAGCACCCCCTGGGAGGGGATGGGATACGAGCAGTACTTC
>.|TRBJ1-3|.|TRBV5-1
CASSLGAGGNTIYF
TGCGCCAGCAGCTTAGGGGCAGGCGGAAACACCATATATTTT
>.|TRBJ1-1|.|TRBV27
CASSRPSTGNTEAFF
TGTGCCAGCAGTCGTCCCTCTACGGGGAACACTGAAGCTTTCTTT
>.|TRBJ2-5|.|TRBV9
CASSVAGVEETQYF
TGTGCCAGCAGCGTAGCCGGAGTTGAGGAGACCCAGTACTTC
>.|TRBJ2-1|.|TRBV11-3
CASSPTGYNEQFF
TGTGCCAGCAGCCCGACAGGTTATAATGAGCAGTTCTTC
>few|TRBJ1-6|.|TRBV9
CASSVAVGGENSPLHF
TGTGCCAGCAGCGTAGCTGTGGGGGGAGAGAATTCACCCCTCCACTTT
>once|TRBJ1-2|TRBD1|TRBV6-5
CASSKQGVYGYTF
TGTGCCAGCAGTAAGCAGGGGGTCTATGGCTACACCTTC
>.|TRBJ1-4|.|TRBV3-1/TRBV3-2
CASSQVGGSEKLFF
TGTGCCAGCAGCCAAGTCGGCGGTTCTGAAAAACTGTTTTTT
>.|TRBJ1-3|.|TRBV4-1
CASSQTDSGNTIYF
TGCGCCAGCAGCCAAACAGACTCTGGAAACACCATATATTTT
>few|TRBJ1-4|.|TRBV7-2
CASSFTSTNEKLFF
TGTGCCAGCAGCTTTACATCAACTAATGAAAAACTGTTTTTT
>.|TRBJ2-3|.|TRBV18
CASSREGTDTQYF
TGTGCCAGCTCTCGGGAAGGCACAGATACGCAGTATTTT
>few|TRBJ1-1|TRBD1|TRBV6-4
CASSDGTADEAFF
TGTGCCAGCAGTGACGGGACAGCCGATGAAGCTTTCTTT
>.|TRBJ1-6|.|TRBV30
CAQWTGGSYNSPLHF
TGTGCGCAGTGGACGGGAGGCTCCTATAATTCACCCCTCCACTTT
>.|TRBJ2-5|.|TRBV18
CASSPPGGLKTQYF
TGTGCCAGCTCACCCCCCGGAGGGTTAAAGACCCAGTACTTC
>.|TRBJ2-5|TRBD2|TRBV27
CASSSGLAGGETQYF
TGTGCCAGCAGTTCCGGACTAGCGGGGGGAGAGACCCAGTACTTC
>few|TRBJ1-1|.|TRBV12-3/TRBV12-4
CASTRGAGTEAFF
TGTGCCAGCACCCGAGGAGCGGGCACTGAAGCTTTCTTT
>.|TRBJ1-5|.|TRBV7-9
CASSTGTPRQHF
TGTGCCAGCAGCACCGGGACACCCCGCCAGCATTTT
>.|TRBJ1-1|TRBD1|TRBV6-5
CASTPDRGRGTEAFF
TGTGCCAGCACCCCAGACAGGGGGCGCGGCACTGAAGCTTTCTTT
>.|TRBJ1-2|TRBD1|TRBV30
CAWRTTGALYGYTF
TGTGCCTGGAGGACAACAGGGGCGCTTTATGGCTACACCTTC
>.|TRBJ1-2|TRBD1|TRBV5-4
CASSFWNRGQGGYTF
TGTGCCAGCAGCTTTTGGAACAGGGGGCAAGGGGGCTACACCTTC
>.|TRBJ2-7|TRBD2|TRBV2
CASMEASGGGEQYF
TGTGCCAGCATGGAGGCTAGCGGGGGTGGAGAGCAGTACTTC
>.|TRBJ1-2|TRBD1|TRBV11-1
CASSLSGGYGYTF
TGTGCCAGCAGCTTATCAGGGGGCTATGGCTACACCTTC
>.|TRBJ1-2|.|TRBV14
CASSPPKGHGYTF
TGTGCCAGCAGCCCCCCTAAGGGGCATGGCTACACCTTC
>.|TRBJ1-1|TRBD1|TRBV11-3
CASSLKGTGGFTEAFF
TGTGCCAGCAGCTTGAAGGGGACAGGGGGCTTCACTGAAGCTTTCTTT
>.|TRBJ1-6|TRBD1|TRBV3-1/TRBV3-2
CASSQSRRGGTGLSYNSPLHF
TGTGCCAGCAGCCAATCCAGGAGAGGAGGGACAGGGCTCTCCTATAATTCACCCCTCCACTTT
>.|TRBJ2-3|TRBD2|TRBV19
CASSRGGAGDTQYF
TGTGCCAGTAGTCGCGGGGGGGCCGGAGATACGCAGTATTTT
>.|TRBJ2-4|.|TRBV7-2
CASSFRQVGIAKNIQYF
TGTGCCAGCAGCTTCCGACAGGTGGGGATAGCCAAAAACATTCAGTACTTC